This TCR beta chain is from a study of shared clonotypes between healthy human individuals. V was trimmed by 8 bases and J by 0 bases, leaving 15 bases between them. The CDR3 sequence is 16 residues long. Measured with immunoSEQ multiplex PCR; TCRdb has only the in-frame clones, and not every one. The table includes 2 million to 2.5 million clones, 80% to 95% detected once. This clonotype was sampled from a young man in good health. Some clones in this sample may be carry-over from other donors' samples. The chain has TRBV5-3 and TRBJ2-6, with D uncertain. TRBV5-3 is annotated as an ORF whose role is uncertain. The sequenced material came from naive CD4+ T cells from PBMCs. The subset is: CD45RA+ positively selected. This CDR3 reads CARDGSEASGANVLTF. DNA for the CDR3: TGTGCCAGGGACGGGTCCGAAGCCTCTGGGGCCAACGTCCTGACTTTC.